The 26 T cell receptor beta chains below were found in one sample sequenced in a study of low-dose radiotherapy and immunotherapy resistance in tumors. Time point of the sample: after trial treatment. Treatment here: LDRT plus nivolumab, ipilimumab, low-dose cyclophosphamide and aspirin (RACIN trial). TRAV- and TRBV-specific primers, spanning alpha and beta chains, primed first-strand cDNA. Amplification of TCRs used a constant-region primer and V-primer adapter for approximately 19 PCR cycles. One entry per CDR3 protein, called by TCRdb with MiXCR from the reads. This sample has 65,000 to 95,000 distinct CDR3 sequences, with 15% to 20% found just once. The sequencing used PBMCs, collected after low-dose radiotherapy plus immunotherapy. The receptors here all came from a male donor with prostate cancer.

In this sample, this clonotype turned up many times. The chain uses TRBV28 and TRBJ2-6; D not resolved. The CDR3 contains 15 residues. V was shortened by 0 bases and J by 0 bases, with 3 bases between the two germline ends. Per the germline V gene, CDR1 is MDHEN and CDR2 is SYDVKM. CDR3: CASSLWNSGANVLTF. DNA for the CDR3: TGTGCCAGCAGTTTATGGAACTCTGGGGCCAACGTCCTGACTTTC. Variable domain in full (rest from reference TRBV28 and TRBJ2-6): DVKVTQSSRYLVKRTGEKVFLECVQDMDHENMFWYRQDPGLGLRLIYFSYDVKMKEKGDIPEGYSVSREKKERFSLILESASTNQTSMYLCASSLWNSGANVLTFGAGSRLTVL.

The table lists this clonotype with many counts. The CDR3 DNA follows: TGTGCCACTCTCCAGGCGGGGACCTACGAGCAGTACTTC. Protein: CATLQAGTYEQYF. The chain combines TRBV19 with TRBJ2-7, with D possibly matching TRBD2 (6 bases). This CDR3 region has 13 residues. Trimming removed 10 bases at V and 2 bases at J, with 15 bases between. Germline-derived CDR1 and CDR2 are LNHDA and SQIVND (reference sequence). The variable domain in full, with the rest retrieved from reference TRBV19 and TRBJ2-7, is DGGITQSPKYLFRKEGQNVTLSCEQNLNHDAMYWYRQDPGQGLRLIYYSQIVNDFQKGDIAEGYSVSREKKESFPLTVTSAQKNPTAFYLCATLQAGTYEQYFGPGTRLTVT.

On this clonotype: This likely reflects a read error, since a far larger clone is one base away. The chain joins TRBV6-2 or TRBV6-3 to TRBJ2-7, with 7 bases aligning to TRBD2. Unmatched junction bases numbered 21, after V lost 3 bases and J lost 7 bases. Germline CDR1 reads MNHEY; CDR2 reads SVGEGT. CDR3 length: 18 amino acids. The CDR3 DNA is TGTGCCAGCAGTTATTTGGAGCGGGGAGAGAGCTCCTACAATGAGCAGTACTTC. Its protein is CASSYLERGESSYNEQYF.

This clonotype was seen at least ten times. The chain combines TRBV13 with TRBJ1-6, with 8 nucleotides matching TRBD1. Trimming at V came to 4 bases and at J to 7 bases, leaving 9 bases not matched to a gene. The CDR3 runs 16 residues. CDR1 and CDR2 (germline): PRHDT, FYEKMQ (reference sequence). The CDR3, as DNA: TGTGCCAGCAGCTACGGACAGGGTAGAGGGAATTCACCCCTCCACTTT. This translates into CASSYGQGRGNSPLHF.

This clonotype occurred a few times. The genes are TRBV30 and TRBJ1-1, with D uncertain. V dropped 2 bases and J dropped 0 bases, with 10 bases sitting between them. The germline V gene has CDR1 GTSNPN and CDR2 SVGIG (reference sequence). The CDR3 has 14 residues. CDR3: CAWSQMSVNTEAFF. The CDR3 DNA sequence: TGTGCCTGGAGTCAAATGTCGGTGAACACTGAAGCTTTCTTT. The complete variable domain, with remaining parts taken from reference TRBV30 and TRBJ1-1, reads SQTIHQWPATLVQPVGSPLSLECTVEGTSNPNLYWYRQAAGRGLQLLFYSVGIGQISSEVPQNLSASRPQDRQFILSSKKLLLSDSGFYLCAWSQMSVNTEAFFGQGTRLTVV.

There are many counts of this clonotype. This chain connects TRBV4-3 to TRBJ1-4; D call uncertain. Germline V gene sequence: CDR1 LGHNA, CDR2 YSLEER. The CDR3 is made up of 14 amino acids. Trimming pared 3 bases from V and 8 bases from J, leaving 13 bases between. DNA of the CDR3: TGCGCCAGCAGCCAGGGAGAGGTTGGGGAAAAACTGTTTTTT. This encodes CASSQGEVGEKLFF.

This clonotype has only one observation. A read error may be the cause here, since a much bigger clone is one base away. The chain links TRBV28 to TRBJ2-1; 9 bases agree with TRBD1. In germline, CDR1 is MDHEN, CDR2 SYDVKM. J was trimmed by 13 bases and V by 6 bases; bases with no gene match: 13. The CDR3 runs 14 residues. CDR3 protein: CASSRQGGQNIQFF. Written as DNA, the CDR3 is TGTGCCAGCAGCCGACAGGGGGGTCAAAACATTCAGTTCTTC.

This clonotype showed up many times. This sequence joins TRBV28 and TRBJ2-1; 10 bases are a match to TRBD2. Trimming took 6 bases from V and 0 from J; bases not matched to a gene: 17. This CDR3 has 20 residues. Germline V gene lookup returns CDR1 MDHEN and CDR2 SYDVKM. The CDR3 region is CASRPAAGTSVASSYNEQFF. For the CDR3, the DNA is TGTGCCAGCAGACCTGCCGCCGGGACTAGCGTCGCTAGCTCCTACAATGAGCAGTTCTTC.

This clonotype was seen at least ten times. The chain employs TRBV12-3 or TRBV12-4 and TRBJ2-5, with D unresolved. V dropped 0 bases and J dropped 2 bases, with 7 bases sitting between them. The CDR3 covers 14 residues. The CDR3 reads CASSLARRQETQYF. For the CDR3, the DNA is TGTGCCAGCAGTTTAGCGCGCAGGCAAGAGACCCAGTACTTC.

This clonotype was recorded at least ten times. This chain uses TRBV7-2 with TRBJ2-5; possible D gene TRBD1, 7 bases. The ends were cut back, 1 base at V and 5 bases at J, with 14 bases in the middle. Germline CDR1 and CDR2: SGHTA and FQGNSA. The CDR3 covers 15 residues. The CDR3, as DNA: TGTGCCAGCAGCTTAGTTGGGGGGACAGTGGAGACCCAGTACTTC. It translates to CASSLVGGTVETQYF.

By share, this clonotype counts as medium-sized (0.01 to 0.1%). The rearrangement uses TRBV20-1 and TRBJ2-5, with D hard to call. Trimming took off 0 bases at V and 6 bases at J, with 5 bases between the two ends. This CDR3 region has 11 residues. Germline CDR1 DFQATT, CDR2 SNEGSKA (reference sequence). The CDR3 bases are TGCAGTGCTAGAGATATACAGACCCAGTACTTC. This translates into CSARDIQTQYF.

This chain links TRBV27 with TRBJ2-1; the D call may be TRBD1 or TRBD2 (5 bases each). Trimming left V 3 bases short and J 3 bases short, with 12 bases between. From germline, CDR1 is MNHEY and CDR2 SMNVEV (reference sequence). The CDR3 extends over 15 amino acids. CDR3 coding DNA: TGTGCCAGCAGTTTGTCGGTTGGGGGCTACAATGAGCAGTTCTTC. This sequence encodes CASSLSVGGYNEQFF.

In this sample, this clonotype turned up many times. This chain links TRBV5-1 with TRBJ2-5, with D perhaps matching TRBD1 (6 bases). The V end was cut by 4 bases, the J end by 3 bases, with 16 bases between. CDR1 and CDR2 (germline): SGHRS, YFSETQ. The CDR3 consists of 15 residues. In DNA, the CDR3 is TGCGCCAGCAGCGCGACAGGACGCCCTGAAGAGACCCAGTACTTC. Protein product: CASSATGRPEETQYF.

Turning to this clonotype: Given a far larger clone just one base away, this is likely a sequencing read error. The J gene is TRBJ1-2, the V gene TRBV13; D remains unclear. The germline V gene encodes CDR1 PRHDT and CDR2 FYEKMQ (reference sequence). This CDR3 comprises 13 residues. CDR3 residues: CASSSPPNCGYTF. The CDR3 DNA reads as TGTGCCAGCAGTTCCCCCCCAAACTGTGGCTACACCTTC.

The chain uses TRBV4-2 and TRBJ2-6; maybe TRBD2 (6 bases). The V and J ends lost 0 bases and 1 base respectively, with 13 bases between them. CDR3 length: 18 residues. Germline V gene sequence: CDR1 LGHNA, CDR2 YNFKEQ. CDR3 sequence (DNA): TGTGCCAGCAGCCAAGATGCTCAGGGAGGATCTGGGGCCAACGTCCTGACTTTC. Its protein is CASSQDAQGGSGANVLTF.

This clonotype has a handful of counts. The gene calls are TRBV7-6 and TRBJ2-7; D is possibly TRBD1 (6 bases). The CDR3 sequence is 16 residues long. CDR1 SGHVS and CDR2 FNYEAQ come from the germline V gene. V was cut by 5 bases and J by 2 bases, with 19 bases left in between. The CDR3 here is CASSRNFRDTAYEQYF. Here the CDR3 DNA reads TGTGCCAGCAGCCGAAATTTCCGGGACACCGCCTACGAGCAGTACTTC.

This clonotype showed up many times. The rearrangement joins TRBV19 to TRBJ2-5; possibly TRBD2 for D (6 bases). Between the trimmed V and J ends, which lost 6 bases and 3 bases, there was a span of 11 bases. CDR1 and CDR2 (germline): LNHDA, SQIVND (reference sequence). The CDR3 is made up of 13 amino acids. CDR3 nucleotides: TGTGCCAGTAGGGAAGGAGGGGAAGAGACCCAGTACTTC. This codes for CASREGGEETQYF.

This clonotype was seen many times. CDR3 nucleotide sequence: TGTGCCAGTAGTATATACGGGACTAGCGTTCAAGAGACCCAGTACTTC. Translated, it gives CASSIYGTSVQETQYF. This chain joins TRBV19 and TRBJ2-5; TRBD2 aligns across 10 bases. CDR1 and CDR2 from the germline V gene are LNHDA and SQIVND (reference sequence). This CDR3 contains 16 residues. J lost 2 bases, V lost 2 bases, and 5 bases had no gene match.

This clonotype was counted ten times or more. V is TRBV7-9 and J is TRBJ2-1; D unresolved. The CDR3 runs 14 residues. Germline V lookup: CDR1 SEHNR, CDR2 FQNEAQ (reference sequence). The V and J ends lost 2 bases and 7 bases respectively, with 12 bases between them. CDR3 bases: TGTGCCAGCAGCTTAAAATATGGGTCGAATGAGCAGTTCTTC. Encoded protein: CASSLKYGSNEQFF.

At least ten counts were recorded for this clonotype. This chain joins TRBV7-6 and TRBJ2-1; no definite D call. The CDR3 runs 13 residues. Per germline, CDR1 SGHVS and CDR2 FNYEAQ. The V end was cut by 4 bases, the J end by 8 bases, with 12 bases between. CDR3 bases: TGTGCCAGCAGCTCCCGCTCTGGGTATGAGCAGTTCTTC. Protein product: CASSSRSGYEQFF.

This clonotype has ten or more counts. This chain joins TRBV19 and TRBJ1-2; 7 bases fit TRBD1. CDR1 is LNHDA and CDR2 is SQIVND in the germline V gene (reference sequence). This CDR3 has 13 residues. Losses at the gene ends were 9 bases for V and 7 bases for J; bases not matched to a gene: 11. This chain's CDR3 is CASRQGQEPGYTF. CDR3 nucleotides: TGTGCCAGCCGACAGGGCCAAGAACCTGGCTACACCTTC.

This clonotype was detected ten times or more. The chain uses TRBV7-2 and TRBJ2-1; 10 nucleotides line up with TRBD2. The CDR3 covers 16 residues. Trimming cost V 7 bases and J 3 bases; bases outside gene matches: 9. The germline V gene has CDR1 SGHTA and CDR2 FQGNSA. The CDR3 bases are TGTGCCAGCACCCCCCCGAGCGGGGGGGGCTACAATGAGCAGTTCTTC. Residues: CASTPPSGGGYNEQFF.

Only a few counts were recorded for this clonotype. CDR3 region: CAWSSARGEQYF. DNA of the CDR3: TGTGCCTGGAGTAGTGCCAGGGGTGAGCAGTACTTC. The chain combines TRBV30 with TRBJ2-7; D perhaps matches TRBD1 (6 bases). The V gene lost 2 bases and the J gene lost 7 bases, with 12 bases spanning the gap. Germline assignment: CDR1 GTSNPN and CDR2 SVGIG (reference sequence). This CDR3 contains 12 residues. Filled out from reference TRBV30 and TRBJ2-7, the complete variable domain reads SQTIHQWPATLVQPVGSPLSLECTVEGTSNPNLYWYRQAAGRGLQLLFYSVGIGQISSEVPQNLSASRPQDRQFILSSKKLLLSDSGFYLCAWSSARGEQYFGPGTRLTVT.

This clonotype was detected ten times or more. The chain recombines TRBV28 with TRBJ2-5; no definite D call. CDR1 and CDR2 from the germline V gene are MDHEN and SYDVKM. The ends were cut back, 6 bases at V and 5 bases at J, with 13 bases in the middle. CDR3 size: 13 residues. The CDR3 protein is CASSPGPAETQYF. CDR3 coding DNA: TGTGCCAGCAGCCCCGGGCCGGCGGAGACCCAGTACTTC.

Here the CDR3 DNA reads TGTGCCAGCAGCTTGGACAGGATAAACATTCAGTACTTC. Protein product: CASSLDRINIQYF. This chain connects TRBV5-6 to TRBJ2-4; D might be TRBD1 (5 bases). V was shortened by 0 bases and J by 6 bases, with 7 bases between the two germline ends. The CDR3 totals 13 residues. Germline V CDR1 and CDR2: SGHDT, YYEEEE.

This clonotype was seen repeatedly, ten times or more. The chain employs TRBV6-5 and TRBJ2-7, with D perhaps matching TRBD2 (6 bases). The CDR3 sequence is 14 residues long. Germline CDR1 is MNHEY and CDR2 is SVGAGI. Trimming took 7 bases from V and 0 from J, leaving 13 bases between them. The CDR3, as DNA: TGTGCCAGCACCCGATCCGGGAGCTCCTACGAGCAGTACTTC. The encoded protein is CASTRSGSSYEQYF.